A single T cell receptor (beta chain) is shown here with its context. Antigen unknown. Using immunoSEQ multiplex PCR, the repertoire was profiled, and TCRdb retains in-frame clones only, with some absent. The sample contains 50,000 or so clones, approximately 84% of which appear only once. This record comes from a study of PD-1 blockade in mismatch repair-deficient tumors. Points from the study as a whole: Tumor-resident clones, often undetectable pretreatment in blood, expanded then contracted after pembrolizumab.

The CDR3 loop spans 14 amino acids. TCRs were sequenced from a few patients responding to pembrolizumab. V and J are TRBV21-1 and TRBJ1-5. TRBV21-1 is a pseudogene segment. Source: peripheral blood, taken approximately 18 weeks after starting pembrolizumab. This clonotype was obtained from an adult with mismatch repair-deficient cancer. The CDR3 bases are TGTGCCAGCAGCAGAACGAATAGCAATCAGCCCCAGCATTTT. It yields the protein CASSRTNSNQPQHF.